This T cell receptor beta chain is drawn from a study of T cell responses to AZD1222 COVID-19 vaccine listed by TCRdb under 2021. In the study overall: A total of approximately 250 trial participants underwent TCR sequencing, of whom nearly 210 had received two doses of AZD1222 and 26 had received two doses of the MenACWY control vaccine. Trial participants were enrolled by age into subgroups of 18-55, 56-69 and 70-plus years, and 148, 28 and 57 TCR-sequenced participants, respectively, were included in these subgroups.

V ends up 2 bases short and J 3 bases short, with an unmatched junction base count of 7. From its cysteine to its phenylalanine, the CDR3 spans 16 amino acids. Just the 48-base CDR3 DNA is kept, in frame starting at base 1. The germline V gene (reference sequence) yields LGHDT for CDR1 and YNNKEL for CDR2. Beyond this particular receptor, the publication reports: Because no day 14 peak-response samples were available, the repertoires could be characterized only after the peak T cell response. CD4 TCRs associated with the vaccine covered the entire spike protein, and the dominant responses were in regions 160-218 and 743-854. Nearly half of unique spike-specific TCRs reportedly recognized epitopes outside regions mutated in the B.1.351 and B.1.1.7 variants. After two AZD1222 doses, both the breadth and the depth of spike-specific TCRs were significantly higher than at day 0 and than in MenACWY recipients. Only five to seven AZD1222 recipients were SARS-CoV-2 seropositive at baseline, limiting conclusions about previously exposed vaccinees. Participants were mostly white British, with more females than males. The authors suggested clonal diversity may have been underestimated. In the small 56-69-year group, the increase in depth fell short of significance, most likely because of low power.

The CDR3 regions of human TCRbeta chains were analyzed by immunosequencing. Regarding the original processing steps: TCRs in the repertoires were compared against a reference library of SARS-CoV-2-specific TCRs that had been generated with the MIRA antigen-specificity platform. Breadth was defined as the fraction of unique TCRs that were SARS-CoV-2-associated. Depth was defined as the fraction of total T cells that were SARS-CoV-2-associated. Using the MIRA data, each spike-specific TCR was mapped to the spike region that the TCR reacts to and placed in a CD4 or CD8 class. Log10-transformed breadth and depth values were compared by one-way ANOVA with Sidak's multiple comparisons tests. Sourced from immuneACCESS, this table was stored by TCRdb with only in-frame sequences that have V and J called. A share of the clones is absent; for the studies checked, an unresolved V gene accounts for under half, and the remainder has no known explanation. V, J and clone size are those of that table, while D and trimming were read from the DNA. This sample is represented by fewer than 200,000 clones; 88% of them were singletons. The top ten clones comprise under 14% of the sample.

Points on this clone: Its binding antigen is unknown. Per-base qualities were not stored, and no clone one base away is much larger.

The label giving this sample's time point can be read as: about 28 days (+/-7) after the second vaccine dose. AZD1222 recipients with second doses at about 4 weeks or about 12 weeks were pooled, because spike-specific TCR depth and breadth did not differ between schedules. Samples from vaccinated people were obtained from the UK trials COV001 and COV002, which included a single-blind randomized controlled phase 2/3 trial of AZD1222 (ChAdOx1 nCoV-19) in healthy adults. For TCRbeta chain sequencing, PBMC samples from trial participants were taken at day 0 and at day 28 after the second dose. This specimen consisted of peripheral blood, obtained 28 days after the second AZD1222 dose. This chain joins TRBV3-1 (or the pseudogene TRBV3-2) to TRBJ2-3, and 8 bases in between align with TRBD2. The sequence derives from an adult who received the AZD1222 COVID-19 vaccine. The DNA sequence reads TGTGCCAGCAGCCAACGGGGGGGGGCGAGAACAGATACGCAGTATTTT. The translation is CASSQRGGARTDTQYF.